Shown below are 13 T cell receptor beta chains from a single sample sequenced in a study of blood T cells in healthy people across ages. Primers used in a second PCR of roughly 6 to 12 cycles were a sample-barcoded 5' primer and a J-beta primer mix. TCRdb analysed the 5' RACE reads with MiXCR anew, one entry per CDR3 protein. The table lists about 930,000 distinct CDR3 sequences, almost 30% of them singletons, with roughly 10% in the top ten. These data were also reused for a study on T cells of mothers and their children.

Sequenced input: blood. These receptors originate from a middle-aged woman in good health.

On this clonotype: Sequence at one end of the junction differs from germline and may be a read error. This chain links TRBV20-1 with TRBJ2-5, with D tentatively TRBD1 or TRBD2 (6 bases each). Germline V CDR1 and CDR2: DFQATT, SNEGSKA (reference sequence). CDR3 length equals 14 residues. The CDR3 DNA reads as TGCAGTGCTGGAGACAGGAGGGGACAAGAGACCCAGTACTTC. Its translation is CSAGDRRGQETQYF.

The chain combines TRBV7-3 with TRBJ1-1; D is uncertain. This CDR3 comprises 13 residues. In germline, CDR1 is SGHTA, CDR2 FQGTGA. The V end lost 0 bases, the J end lost 11 bases, and 13 bases lay between the germline ends. CDR3 region: CASSLTGTQRAFF. CDR3 sequence (DNA): TGTGCCAGCAGCTTAACGGGAACTCAGAGGGCTTTCTTT.

The V and J genes are TRBV4-2 and TRBJ1-4; the D gene is possibly TRBD1 (5 bases). This CDR3 spans 15 amino acids. Germline CDR1 is LGHNA and CDR2 is YNFKEQ. Trimming took off 2 bases at V and 7 bases at J, with 14 bases between the two ends. CDR3 residues: CASSQPSGTGEKLFF. The CDR3 coding sequence is TGTGCCAGCAGCCAACCCTCGGGGACGGGTGAAAAACTGTTTTTT.

There are many counts of this clonotype. V usage is TRBV10-3 and J usage is TRBJ2-1; a possible D gene is TRBD1 (5 bases). Looked up from germline, CDR1 is ENHRY and CDR2 is SYGVKD. The CDR3 spans 14 residues. Trimming stripped 3 bases from V and 6 bases from J, with 12 bases between. The CDR3 region has the DNA TGTGCCATCAGTGACCAGGGTCGGATCAATGAGCAGTTCTTC. Its protein is CAISDQGRINEQFF.

The chain combines TRBV19 with TRBJ1-2; D may be TRBD1 (6 bases). The CDR3 is 15 residues long. Germline CDR1 is LNHDA and CDR2 is SQIVND (reference sequence). Trimming pared 4 bases from V and 8 bases from J, leaving 20 bases between. CDR3 DNA sequence: TGTGCCAGTAGTACCGTGCCAGGGGCCCCGACAGGCTACACCTTC. It is translated as CASSTVPGAPTGYTF.

The table lists this clonotype with many counts. The chain employs TRBV20-1 and TRBJ2-7, with D possibly being TRBD1 (5 bases). CDR3 size: 15 residues. Germline assignment: CDR1 DFQATT and CDR2 SNEGSKA (reference sequence). V was cut by 0 bases and J by 0 bases, with 12 bases left in between. The CDR3 DNA follows: TGCAGTGCTAGAGATGTGGCAGGGATCTCCTACGAGCAGTACTTC. The encoded protein is CSARDVAGISYEQYF.

This clonotype appeared many times. CDR3 nucleotides: TGTGCCAGCAGCCACCCGGGACTAGGCTACGAGCAGTACTTC. The encoded protein is CASSHPGLGYEQYF. The rearrangement links TRBV4-2 to TRBJ2-7, with 8 bases identical to TRBD2. Germline assignment: CDR1 LGHNA and CDR2 YNFKEQ. The CDR3 runs to 14 residues. With V trimmed by 3 bases and J by 3 bases, 4 bases remained unmatched.

V is TRBV6-6 and J is TRBJ2-7; TRBD2 agrees at 8 bases. The CDR3 runs 16 residues. CDR1 is MNHNY and CDR2 is SVGAGI in the germline V gene (reference sequence). J gave up 5 bases and V 4 bases, and 13 bases lay outside the gene matches. The CDR3 loop is CASSSIFSGIFHEQYF. The CDR3 region has the DNA TGTGCCAGCAGTTCGATTTTTAGCGGGATATTCCACGAGCAGTACTTC.

The chain combines TRBV20-1 with TRBJ2-1, with 11 bases lining up with TRBD1. This CDR3 has 15 amino acids. The V gene's germline CDR1 is DFQATT and CDR2 SNEGSKA (reference sequence). Losses at the gene ends were 3 bases for V and 6 bases for J; bases not matched to a gene: 7. The CDR3 loop is CSARGPGTGGNEQFF. For the CDR3, the DNA is TGCAGTGCTAGGGGCCCCGGGACAGGGGGCAATGAGCAGTTCTTC.

V gene TRBV7-8 combines with J gene TRBJ2-5, with TRBD2 matching 10 bases. J was trimmed by 0 bases and V by 5 bases; bases with no gene match: 6. Germline loops: CDR1 SGHVS, CDR2 FQNEAQ. This CDR3 spans 16 amino acids. The CDR3 loop reads CASSPTSGDYQETQYF. The CDR3 region has the DNA TGTGCCAGCAGCCCTACTAGCGGGGATTACCAAGAGACCCAGTACTTC.

V and J are TRBV20-1 and TRBJ1-2; 7 bases are a match to TRBD1. Germline-derived CDR1 and CDR2 are DFQATT and SNEGSKA (reference sequence). Trimming took 3 bases from V and 4 from J; bases not matched to a gene: 11. The CDR3 covers 15 residues. The CDR3 region has the DNA TGCAGTGCTAGTCTCGGGAGTGGGGACAGCTATGGCTACACCTTC. This encodes CSASLGSGDSYGYTF.

The V call is TRBV20-1, the J call TRBJ1-1; possibly TRBD1 for D (5 bases). Germline CDR1 is DFQATT and CDR2 is SNEGSKA (reference sequence). Trimming stripped 2 bases from V and 7 bases from J, with 14 bases between. The CDR3 length is 13 residues. CDR3 protein: CSARLRGGSEAFF. CDR3 nucleotides: TGCAGTGCTAGACTTCGGGGGGGGAGTGAAGCTTTCTTT.

This clonotype appeared many times. This sequence joins TRBV5-1 and TRBJ2-7; D might be TRBD1 or TRBD2, each matching 6 bases. V was trimmed by 0 bases and J by 2 bases, leaving 9 bases between them. The CDR3 sequence is 14 residues long. The germline V gene has CDR1 SGHRS and CDR2 YFSETQ. CDR3 sequence (DNA): TGCGCCAGCAGCTTGGTCGGGGGCACCTACGAGCAGTACTTC. This gives the protein CASSLVGGTYEQYF.